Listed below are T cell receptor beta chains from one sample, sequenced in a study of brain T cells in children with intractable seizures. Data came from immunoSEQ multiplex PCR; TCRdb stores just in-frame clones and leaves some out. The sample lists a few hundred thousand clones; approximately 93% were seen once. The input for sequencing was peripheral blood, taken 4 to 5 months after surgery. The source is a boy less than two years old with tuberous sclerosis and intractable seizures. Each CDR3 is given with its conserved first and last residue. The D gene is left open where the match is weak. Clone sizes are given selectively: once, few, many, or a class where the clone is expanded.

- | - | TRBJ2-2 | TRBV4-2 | TGTGCCAGCAGCCAGCCCCGGTCCTACACACAGAACACCGGGGAGCTGTTTTTT | CASSQPRSYTQNTGELFF
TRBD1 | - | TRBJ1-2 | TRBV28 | TGTGCCAGCACGGGACAGGGGTTCTATGGCTACACCTTC | CASTGQGFYGYTF
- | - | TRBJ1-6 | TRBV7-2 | TGTGCCAGCAGTCCCGGACAGCAATATTCACCCCTCCACTTT | CASSPGQQYSPLHF
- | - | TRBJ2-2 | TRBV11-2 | TGTGCCAGCCGCCTCCTACGCGGGGAGACGGGCGGGGAGCTGTTTTTT | CASRLLRGETGGELFF
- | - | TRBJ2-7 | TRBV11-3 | TGTGCCAGCAGCTTAGGGCAGGGGCACGAGCAGTACTTC | CASSLGQGHEQYF
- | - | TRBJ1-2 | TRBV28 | TGTGCCAGCAGTTTCCCCACAGCTAACTATGGCTACACCTTC | CASSFPTANYGYTF
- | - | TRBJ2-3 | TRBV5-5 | TGTGCCAGCAGCTTGACAGGGCCCGGGACAGATACGCAGTATTTT | CASSLTGPGTDTQYF
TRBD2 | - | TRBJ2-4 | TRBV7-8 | TGTGCCAGCAGCTTAGCGTGGACTAGCGGGGGGGACCTCAAAAACATTCAGTACTTC | CASSLAWTSGGDLKNIQYF
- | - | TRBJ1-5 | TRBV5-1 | TGCGCCAGCAGCTCCGGGACGGATAGCAATCAGCCCCAGCATTTT | CASSSGTDSNQPQHF
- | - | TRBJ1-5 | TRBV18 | TGTGCCAGCTCACGGATTCGGGGTCCTCAGCCCCAGCATTTT | CASSRIRGPQPQHF
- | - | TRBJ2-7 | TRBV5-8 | TGTGCCAGCATCCCCTTGGAGACTTACGAGCAGTACTTC | CASIPLETYEQYF
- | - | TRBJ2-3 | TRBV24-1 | TGTGCCACCAGTGATGCTACGGTCTCAGATACGCAGTATTTT | CATSDATVSDTQYF
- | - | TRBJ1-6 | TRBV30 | TGTGCCTGGAGTTGGGGTGTCCCCTATAATTCACCCCTCCACTTT | CAWSWGVPYNSPLHF
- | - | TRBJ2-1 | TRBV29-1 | TGCAGCGTTGACAGTCTTGCTACTCTGAACAATGAGCAGTTCTTC | CSVDSLATLNNEQFF
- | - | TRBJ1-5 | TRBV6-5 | TGTGCCAGCAGTTACAAGGGAAGAAATCAGCCCCAGCATTTT | CASSYKGRNQPQHF
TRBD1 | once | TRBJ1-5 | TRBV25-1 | TGTGCCAGCAGTTTAGGGGGCCTCGGGGAGAATCAGCCCCAGCATTTT | CASSLGGLGENQPQHF
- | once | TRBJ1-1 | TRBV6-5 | TGTGCCGCTTCCTACGGGCCCGGGGCTGAAGCTTTCTTT | CAASYGPGAEAFF
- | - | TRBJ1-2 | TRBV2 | TGTGCCAGCAGTCCAGACCGAAACCTTAACTATGGCTACACCTTC | CASSPDRNLNYGYTF
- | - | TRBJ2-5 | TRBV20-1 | TGCAGTGCCGGACAAGAGACCCAGTACTTC | CSAGQETQYF
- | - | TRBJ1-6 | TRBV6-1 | TGTGCCAGCAGTGAAACGGGAGGGAATTCACCCCTCCACTTT | CASSETGGNSPLHF
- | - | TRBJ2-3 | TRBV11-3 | TGTGCCAGCAGCTTGAGGGGCGGTCCCACAGATACGCAGTATTTT | CASSLRGGPTDTQYF
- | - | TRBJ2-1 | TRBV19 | TGTGCCAGTAGCTGGGCCGGGGAAAATGAGCAGTTCTTC | CASSWAGENEQFF
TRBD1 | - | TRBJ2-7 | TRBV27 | TGTGCCAGCAGTTGGACAGGGGAGGACGAGCAGTACTTC | CASSWTGEDEQYF
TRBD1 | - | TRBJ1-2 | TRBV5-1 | TGCGCCAGCAGCTCCGGGACAGCTAACTATGGCTACACCTTC | CASSSGTANYGYTF
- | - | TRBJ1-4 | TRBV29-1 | TGCAGCGTTGAAGATCTCGACACCGACAAACTGTTTTTT | CSVEDLDTDKLFF
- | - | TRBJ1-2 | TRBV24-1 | TGTGCCACCAGTGACTCCGGACTTCCTGACTATGGCTACACCTTC | CATSDSGLPDYGYTF
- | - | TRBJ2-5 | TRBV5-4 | TGTGCCAGCAGCTTGTTTGCCTTCCAAGAGACCCAGTACTTC | CASSLFAFQETQYF
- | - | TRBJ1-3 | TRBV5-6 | TGTGCCAGCAGCTACCTCGGGGATTACTCTGGAAACACCATATATTTT | CASSYLGDYSGNTIYF
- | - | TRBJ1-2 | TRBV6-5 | TGTGCCAGCAGGGGGGAGGACATCTATGGCTACACCTTC | CASRGEDIYGYTF
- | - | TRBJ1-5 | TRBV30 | TGTGCCTGGAGTGTAACAGGCCAAAATCAGCCCCAGCATTTT | CAWSVTGQNQPQHF
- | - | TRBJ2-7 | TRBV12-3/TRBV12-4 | TGTGCCAGCAGTTTGGCGGGGTACGAGCAGTACTTC | CASSLAGYEQYF
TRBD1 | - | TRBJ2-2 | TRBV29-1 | TGCAGCGTTGGAATACAGGGGCCCACCGGGGAGCTGTTTTTT | CSVGIQGPTGELFF
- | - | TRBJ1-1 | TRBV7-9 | TGTGCCAGCAGCTTCCCGATCAGGGAAGGGGACACTGAAGCTTTCTTT | CASSFPIREGDTEAFF
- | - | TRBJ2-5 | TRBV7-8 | TGTGCCAGCAGCTTGAGGGGCTTAGAGACCCAGTACTTC | CASSLRGLETQYF
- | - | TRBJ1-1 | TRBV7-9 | TGTGCCAGCAGCTTCCACTCAGCCGGGGACACTGAAGCTTTCTTT | CASSFHSAGDTEAFF
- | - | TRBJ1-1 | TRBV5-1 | TGCGCCAGCAGCTTGGCATTGAACACTGAAGCTTTCTTT | CASSLALNTEAFF
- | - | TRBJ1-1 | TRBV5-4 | TGTGCCAGCAGCCTGGACCGCAGTAATGGGGACACTGAAGCTTTCTTT | CASSLDRSNGDTEAFF
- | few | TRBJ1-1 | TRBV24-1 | TGTGCCACCACCGTTGTCCCTGAAGCTTTCTTT | CATTVVPEAFF
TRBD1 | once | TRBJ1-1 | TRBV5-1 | TGCGCCAGCAGCAATGGACAGGGCTTTGACACTGAAGCTTTCTTT | CASSNGQGFDTEAFF
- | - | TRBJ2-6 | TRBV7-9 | TGTGCCAGCAGCTTTAAGGGGCAGTATTCTGGGGCCAACGTCCTGACTTTC | CASSFKGQYSGANVLTF
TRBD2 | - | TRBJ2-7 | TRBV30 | TGTGCCTGGAGTACCCGGACTAGCGGGAGAGGGTTGGTTTACGAGCAGTACTTC | CAWSTRTSGRGLVYEQYF
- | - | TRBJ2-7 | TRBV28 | TGTGCCAGCAGCCATACGGTTATAGGGCAGTACTTC | CASSHTVIGQYF
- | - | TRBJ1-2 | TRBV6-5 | TGTGCCAGCGGGGGTGGTGTGAGCTACACCTTC | CASGGGVSYTF
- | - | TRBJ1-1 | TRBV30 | TGTGCCTGGAGTTACGGCACTGAAGCTTTCTTT | CAWSYGTEAFF
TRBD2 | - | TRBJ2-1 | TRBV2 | TGTGCCAGCCAAGCTAGCGGGGGGGCGCTTAGTGAGCAGTTCTTC | CASQASGGALSEQFF
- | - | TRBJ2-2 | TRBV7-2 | TGTGCCAGCAGCTTAGTTGGAGCGGGGAACACCGGGGAGCTGTTTTTT | CASSLVGAGNTGELFF
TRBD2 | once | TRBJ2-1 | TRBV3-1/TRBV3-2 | TGTGCCAGCAGCCAAGAAATTGGACTAGCGGGGGGGATAGGTGAGCAGTTCTTC | CASSQEIGLAGGIGEQFF
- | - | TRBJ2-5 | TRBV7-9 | TGTGCCAGCAGCTTACGATTTTCGGGGGAGGCCGCTCCGGAGACCCAGTACTTC | CASSLRFSGEAAPETQYF
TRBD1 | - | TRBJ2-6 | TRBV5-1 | TGCGCCAGCAGCTTGGGAATAGGGGACAGGGGGTCTGGGGCCAACGTCCTGACTTTC | CASSLGIGDRGSGANVLTF
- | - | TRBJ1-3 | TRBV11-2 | TGTGCCAGCAGCGAGACAGGCTCTGGAAACACCATATATTTT | CASSETGSGNTIYF
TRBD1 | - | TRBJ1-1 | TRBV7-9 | TGTGCCAGCAGCTCACAACGACAGGGTAGAGGTGAAGCTTTCTTT | CASSSQRQGRGEAFF
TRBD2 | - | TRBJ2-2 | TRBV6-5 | TGTGCCAGCAGTTACCGGACTAGCTCGTCCGGGGAGCTGTTTTTT | CASSYRTSSSGELFF
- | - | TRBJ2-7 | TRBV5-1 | TGCGCCAGCAGCTTGGGTCCCTTCTTAGGTAGCGGCCACGAGCAGTACTTC | CASSLGPFLGSGHEQYF
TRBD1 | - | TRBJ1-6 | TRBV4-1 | TGCGCCAGCAGCCCCCGACAGGGCGCCTCACCCCTCCACTTT | CASSPRQGASPLHF
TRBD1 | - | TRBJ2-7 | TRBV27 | TGTGCCAGCAGTGGGGACAGGGAGAGTTTCGGCTCCTACGAGCAGTACTTC | CASSGDRESFGSYEQYF
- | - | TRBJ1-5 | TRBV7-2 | TGTGCCAGCAGCTTAGGGGGGGGACGCAATCAGCCCCAGCATTTT | CASSLGGGRNQPQHF
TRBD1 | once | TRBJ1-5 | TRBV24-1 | TGTGCCACCAGTGACGGGACAGGGATCAATCAGCCCCAGCATTTT | CATSDGTGINQPQHF
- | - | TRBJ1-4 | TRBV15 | TGTGCCACCAGCAGAGTAGGACAGCATAATGAAAAACTGTTTTTT | CATSRVGQHNEKLFF
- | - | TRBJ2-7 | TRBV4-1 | TGCGCCAGCAGCCAAGATGACGGCAGGTCCTACGAGCAGTACTTC | CASSQDDGRSYEQYF